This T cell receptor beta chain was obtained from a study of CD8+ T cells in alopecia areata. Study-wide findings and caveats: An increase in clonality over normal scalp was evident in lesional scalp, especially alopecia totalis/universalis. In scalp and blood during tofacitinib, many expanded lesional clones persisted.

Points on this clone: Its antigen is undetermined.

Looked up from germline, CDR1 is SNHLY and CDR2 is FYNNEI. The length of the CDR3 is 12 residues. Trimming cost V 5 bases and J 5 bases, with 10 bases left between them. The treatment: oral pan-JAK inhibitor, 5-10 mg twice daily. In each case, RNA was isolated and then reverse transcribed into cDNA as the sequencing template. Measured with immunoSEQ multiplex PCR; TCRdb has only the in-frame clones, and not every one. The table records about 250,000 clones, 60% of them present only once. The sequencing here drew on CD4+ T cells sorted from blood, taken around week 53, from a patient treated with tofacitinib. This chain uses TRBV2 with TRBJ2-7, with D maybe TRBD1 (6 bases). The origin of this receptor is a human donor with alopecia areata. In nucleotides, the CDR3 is TGTGCCAGCAGTTTTTCAGGGGACGAGCAGTACTTC. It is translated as CASSFSGDEQYF.